The rows below give T cell receptor beta chains drawn from one sample of a study of molecular identifiers for immune sequencing clone quantification. One entry per CDR3 protein, called by TCRdb with MiXCR from the PCR reads. The sample lists about 86,000 distinct CDR3 sequences, roughly 25% occurring once. The sample was naive CD8+ T cells from blood, with Jurkat cell RNA spiked in. These receptors all come from a human donor in good health. Some libraries in this study had Jurkat cell RNA spiked in. Both conserved end residues are part of each CDR3. Each record gives: CDR3 protein, CDR3 DNA, D gene, clone size, J gene, V gene. D genes are given only for firm matches. Where a row states a size, it is once, few, many or the class of an expanded clone; other rows omit it.

CDR3aa: CASSPPDPNTGELFF; CDR3nt: TGCGCCAGCAGCCCTCCGGACCCGAACACCGGGGAGCTGTTTTTT; d_gene: -; abundance: few; j_gene: TRBJ2-2; v_gene: TRBV4-3
CDR3aa: CASSQDQTGAYEQYF; CDR3nt: TGCGCCAGCAGCCAGGACCAGACAGGGGCCTACGAGCAGTACTTC; d_gene: TRBD1; abundance: few; j_gene: TRBJ2-7; v_gene: TRBV4-3
CDR3aa: CASSLEVSYEQYF; CDR3nt: TGTGCCAGCAGCTTAGAAGTATCCTACGAGCAGTACTTC; d_gene: -; abundance: many; j_gene: TRBJ2-7; v_gene: TRBV7-9
CDR3aa: CASSSLAGGQETQYF; CDR3nt: TGTGCCAGCAGCTCACTAGCGGGTGGCCAAGAGACCCAGTACTTC; d_gene: TRBD2; abundance: -; j_gene: TRBJ2-5; v_gene: TRBV11-2
CDR3aa: CASSPGIGMEGDEKLFF; CDR3nt: TGTGCCAGCAGCCCTGGAATAGGGATGGAAGGCGATGAAAAACTGTTTTTT; d_gene: -; abundance: few; j_gene: TRBJ1-4; v_gene: TRBV11-2
CDR3aa: CASSQAAYEQYF; CDR3nt: TGTGCCAGCAGCCAAGCGGCGTACGAGCAGTACTTC; d_gene: -; abundance: many; j_gene: TRBJ2-7; v_gene: TRBV14
CDR3aa: CASSFQLTVYEQYF; CDR3nt: TGTGCCAGCAGCTTTCAACTTACAGTCTACGAGCAGTACTTC; d_gene: -; abundance: many; j_gene: TRBJ2-7; v_gene: TRBV28
CDR3aa: CARHVGENQEIQYF; CDR3nt: TGTGCCAGGCACGTAGGGGAAAACCAAGAGATCCAGTACTTC; d_gene: -; abundance: -; j_gene: TRBJ2-5; v_gene: TRBV6-2/TRBV6-3
CDR3aa: CASSFGRGAAGYTF; CDR3nt: TGTGCCAGCAGCTTCGGGCGGGGGGCCGCTGGCTACACCTTC; d_gene: -; abundance: once; j_gene: TRBJ1-2; v_gene: TRBV5-4
CDR3aa: CASSSVLGGGYEQYF; CDR3nt: TGTGCCAGCAGCTCGGTCCTAGGGGGTGGCTACGAGCAGTACTTC; d_gene: -; abundance: few; j_gene: TRBJ2-7; v_gene: TRBV7-9
CDR3aa: CASSQGVSIDEQYF; CDR3nt: TGCGCCAGCAGCCAAGGTGTTAGTATCGACGAGCAGTACTTC; d_gene: -; abundance: few; j_gene: TRBJ2-7; v_gene: TRBV4-3
CDR3aa: CASSYPDRASNQPQHF; CDR3nt: TGTGCCAGCAGTTACCCGGACAGGGCTAGCAATCAGCCCCAGCATTTT; d_gene: TRBD1; abundance: -; j_gene: TRBJ1-5; v_gene: TRBV6-2/TRBV6-3
CDR3aa: CSASSGTYGETQYF; CDR3nt: TGCAGTGCTAGCTCGGGGACTTACGGCGAGACCCAGTACTTC; d_gene: -; abundance: once; j_gene: TRBJ2-5; v_gene: TRBV20-1
CDR3aa: CSARVESSYEQYF; CDR3nt: TGCAGTGCTAGAGTTGAATCCTCCTACGAGCAGTACTTC; d_gene: -; abundance: -; j_gene: TRBJ2-7; v_gene: TRBV20-1
CDR3aa: CASSQTGQPANYGYTF; CDR3nt: TGTGCCAGCAGCCAGACGGGACAACCAGCTAACTATGGCTACACCTTC; d_gene: -; abundance: few; j_gene: TRBJ1-2; v_gene: TRBV7-9
CDR3aa: CASNRGGVNYGYTF; CDR3nt: TGTGCCAGCAATCGGGGGGGCGTTAACTATGGCTACACCTTC; d_gene: -; abundance: -; j_gene: TRBJ1-2; v_gene: TRBV12-3/TRBV12-4
CDR3aa: CASTRTVAGELFF; CDR3nt: TGTGCCAGCACTAGGACAGTTGCCGGGGAGCTGTTTTTT; d_gene: -; abundance: few; j_gene: TRBJ2-2; v_gene: TRBV27
CDR3aa: CSVAGAVSDSYNEQFF; CDR3nt: TGCAGCGTAGCGGGGGCTGTAAGTGACTCCTACAATGAGCAGTTCTTC; d_gene: TRBD2; abundance: -; j_gene: TRBJ2-1; v_gene: TRBV29-1
CDR3aa: CASSYSRYQETQYF; CDR3nt: TGTGCCAGCAGTTACTCTCGGTACCAAGAGACCCAGTACTTC; d_gene: -; abundance: many; j_gene: TRBJ2-5; v_gene: TRBV6-5
CDR3aa: CASSLPGADTQYF; CDR3nt: TGTGCCAGCAGCCTACCTGGGGCAGATACGCAGTATTTT; d_gene: -; abundance: many; j_gene: TRBJ2-3; v_gene: TRBV11-2
CDR3aa: CAGGLALYNEQFF; CDR3nt: TGTGCCGGAGGACTAGCGCTATACAATGAGCAGTTCTTC; d_gene: TRBD2; abundance: -; j_gene: TRBJ2-1; v_gene: TRBV7-9
CDR3aa: CSVVIRLFRVSADTQYF; CDR3nt: TGCAGCGTTGTTATTCGTCTGTTCAGGGTTTCGGCAGATACGCAGTATTTT; d_gene: -; abundance: many; j_gene: TRBJ2-3; v_gene: TRBV29-1
CDR3aa: CASSQGANTGELFF; CDR3nt: TGCGCCAGCAGCCAAGGGGCAAACACCGGGGAGCTGTTTTTT; d_gene: -; abundance: many; j_gene: TRBJ2-2; v_gene: TRBV4-3
CDR3aa: CASSTRDTSYEQYF; CDR3nt: TGTGCCAGCAGTACCCGGGACACATCCTACGAGCAGTACTTC; d_gene: -; abundance: many; j_gene: TRBJ2-7; v_gene: TRBV7-6
CDR3aa: CASSEIILTQYF; CDR3nt: TGTGCCAGCAGTGAAATTATCTTGACCCAGTACTTC; d_gene: -; abundance: many; j_gene: TRBJ2-5; v_gene: TRBV6-1
CDR3aa: CASSAGTAYNEQFF; CDR3nt: TGCGCCAGCAGCGCTGGGACAGCCTACAATGAGCAGTTCTTC; d_gene: TRBD1; abundance: many; j_gene: TRBJ2-1; v_gene: TRBV4-1
CDR3aa: CSVLLVTSTGELFF; CDR3nt: TGCAGCGTTCTCTTGGTGACTAGCACCGGGGAGCTGTTTTTT; d_gene: -; abundance: -; j_gene: TRBJ2-2; v_gene: TRBV29-1
CDR3aa: CASSYGTFGETQYF; CDR3nt: TGTGCCAGCAGTTACGGGACGTTCGGAGAGACCCAGTACTTC; d_gene: -; abundance: -; j_gene: TRBJ2-5; v_gene: TRBV6-5
CDR3aa: CASSWGSLGQPQHF; CDR3nt: TGTGCCAGCAGTTGGGGCAGTTTGGGGCAGCCCCAGCATTTT; d_gene: -; abundance: few; j_gene: TRBJ1-5; v_gene: TRBV12-3/TRBV12-4
CDR3aa: CASSILGDEQYF; CDR3nt: TGTGCCAGTAGTATTCTGGGGGACGAGCAGTACTTC; d_gene: -; abundance: many; j_gene: TRBJ2-7; v_gene: TRBV19
CDR3aa: CASSGARYGYPF; CDR3nt: TGTGCCAGCAGTGGGGCCCGCTATGGCTACCCCTTC; d_gene: -; abundance: -; j_gene: TRBJ1-2; v_gene: TRBV28
CDR3aa: CASSFPGGSGEETQYF; CDR3nt: TGTGCCAGCAGTTTCCCAGGCGGTAGCGGGGAAGAGACCCAGTACTTC; d_gene: TRBD2; abundance: few; j_gene: TRBJ2-5; v_gene: TRBV12-3/TRBV12-4
CDR3aa: CASLSGEDEAFF; CDR3nt: TGTGCCAGCCTTTCCGGGGAGGACGAAGCTTTCTTT; d_gene: -; abundance: many; j_gene: TRBJ1-1; v_gene: TRBV6-5
CDR3aa: CSAREEGNPTDTQYF; CDR3nt: TGCAGTGCTAGAGAGGAGGGAAATCCGACAGATACGCAGTATTTT; d_gene: -; abundance: many; j_gene: TRBJ2-3; v_gene: TRBV20-1
CDR3aa: CSARQTGEQYF; CDR3nt: TGCAGTGCCAGACAAACTGGAGAGCAGTACTTC; d_gene: -; abundance: -; j_gene: TRBJ2-7; v_gene: TRBV20-1
CDR3aa: CASSPRSLDRASDTQYF; CDR3nt: TGTGCCAGCAGCCCACGCTCCCTTGACAGGGCGTCAGATACGCAGTATTTT; d_gene: TRBD1; abundance: few; j_gene: TRBJ2-3; v_gene: TRBV7-9
CDR3aa: CASSPGGYEQYF; CDR3nt: TGTGCCAGCAGCCCCGGGGGCTACGAGCAGTACTTC; d_gene: -; abundance: many; j_gene: TRBJ2-7; v_gene: TRBV28
CDR3aa: CASSLDGDRSGNTIYF; CDR3nt: TGTGCCAGCAGCTTAGATGGGGACAGGTCCGGAAACACCATATATTTT; d_gene: TRBD1; abundance: -; j_gene: TRBJ1-3; v_gene: TRBV13
CDR3aa: CASSRGQGQTYEQYF; CDR3nt: TGTGCCAGCAGCCGGGGACAGGGCCAAACCTACGAGCAGTACTTC; d_gene: TRBD1; abundance: -; j_gene: TRBJ2-7; v_gene: TRBV9
CDR3aa: CASSYGAGAYGYTF; CDR3nt: TGTGCCAGCAGCTACGGGGCAGGGGCCTATGGCTACACCTTC; d_gene: -; abundance: few; j_gene: TRBJ1-2; v_gene: TRBV6-2/TRBV6-3
CDR3aa: CASSLGQLAKNIQYF; CDR3nt: TGTGCCAGCAGCTTAGGACAGCTAGCCAAAAACATTCAGTACTTC; d_gene: -; abundance: few; j_gene: TRBJ2-4; v_gene: TRBV11-1
CDR3aa: CASRDRGNEQYF; CDR3nt: TGTGCCAGCAGGGACAGGGGTAACGAGCAGTACTTC; d_gene: TRBD1; abundance: many; j_gene: TRBJ2-7; v_gene: TRBV27
CDR3aa: CAWSVQRLYTGELFF; CDR3nt: TGTGCCTGGAGTGTACAGCGGCTGTACACCGGGGAGCTGTTTTTT; d_gene: -; abundance: few; j_gene: TRBJ2-2; v_gene: TRBV30
CDR3aa: CASSPGEGSSYEQYF; CDR3nt: TGCGCCAGCAGCCCCGGAGAGGGGAGCTCCTACGAGCAGTACTTC; d_gene: -; abundance: many; j_gene: TRBJ2-7; v_gene: TRBV4-3
CDR3aa: CSGLAGGPDEQYF; CDR3nt: TGCAGCGGCTTAGCGGGAGGGCCAGACGAGCAGTACTTC; d_gene: TRBD2; abundance: few; j_gene: TRBJ2-7; v_gene: TRBV29-1
CDR3aa: CASSLCREYEQYF; CDR3nt: TGTGCGAGCAGCTTGTGCAGGGAGTACGAGCAGTACTTC; d_gene: -; abundance: -; j_gene: TRBJ2-7; v_gene: TRBV5-3
CDR3aa: CASSDLYNQPQHF; CDR3nt: TGTGCCAGCTCGGACCTGTACAATCAGCCCCAGCATTTT; d_gene: -; abundance: many; j_gene: TRBJ1-5; v_gene: TRBV12-3/TRBV12-4
CDR3aa: CASSLGTGSFSADTLYF; CDR3nt: TGCGCCAGCAGCTTGGGTACAGGGTCATTTTCCGCAGATACGCTGTATTTT; d_gene: -; abundance: -; j_gene: TRBJ2-3; v_gene: TRBV5-1
CDR3aa: CASSPFGTGNNEQFF; CDR3nt: TGTGCCAGCAGCCCCTTCGGGACAGGCAACAATGAGCAGTTCTTC; d_gene: TRBD1; abundance: few; j_gene: TRBJ2-1; v_gene: TRBV9